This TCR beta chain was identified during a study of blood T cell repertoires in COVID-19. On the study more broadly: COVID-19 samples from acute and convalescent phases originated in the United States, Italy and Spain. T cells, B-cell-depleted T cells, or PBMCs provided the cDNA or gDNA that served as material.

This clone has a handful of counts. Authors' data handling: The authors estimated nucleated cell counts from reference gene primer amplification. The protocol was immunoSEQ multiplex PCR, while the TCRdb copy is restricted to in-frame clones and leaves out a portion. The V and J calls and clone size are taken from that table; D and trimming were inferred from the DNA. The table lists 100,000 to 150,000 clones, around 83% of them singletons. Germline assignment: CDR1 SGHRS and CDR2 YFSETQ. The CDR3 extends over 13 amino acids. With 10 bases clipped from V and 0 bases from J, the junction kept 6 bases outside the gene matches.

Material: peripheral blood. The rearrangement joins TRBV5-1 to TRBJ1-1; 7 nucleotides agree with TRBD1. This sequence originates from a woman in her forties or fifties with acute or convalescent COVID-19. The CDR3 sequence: CASRDRVNTEAFF. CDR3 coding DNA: TGCGCCTCTAGGGACAGAGTGAACACTGAAGCTTTCTTT.